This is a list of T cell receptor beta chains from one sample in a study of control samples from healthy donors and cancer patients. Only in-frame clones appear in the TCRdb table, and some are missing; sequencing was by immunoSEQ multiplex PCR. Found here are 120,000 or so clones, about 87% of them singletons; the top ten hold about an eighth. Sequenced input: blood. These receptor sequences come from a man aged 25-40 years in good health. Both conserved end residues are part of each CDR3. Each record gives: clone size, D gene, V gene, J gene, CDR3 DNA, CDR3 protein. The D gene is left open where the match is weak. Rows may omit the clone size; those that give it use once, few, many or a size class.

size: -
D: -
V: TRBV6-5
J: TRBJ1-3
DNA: TGTGCCAGCAGCCGAGGAGTCGCTGGAAACACCATATATTTT
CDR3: CASSRGVAGNTIYF

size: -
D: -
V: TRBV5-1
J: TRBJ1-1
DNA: TGCGCCAGCAGCTTGGCTCCGAACACTGAAGCTTTCTTT
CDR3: CASSLAPNTEAFF

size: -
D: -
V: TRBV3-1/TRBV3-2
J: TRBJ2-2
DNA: TGTGCCAGCAGCCAAGATTCGGGTGGGCGCGAGCTGTTTTTT
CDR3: CASSQDSGGRELFF

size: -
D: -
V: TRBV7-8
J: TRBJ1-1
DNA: TGTGCCAGCAGCTTAGTGGGTGGGCCAGGGGAAGCTTTCTTT
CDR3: CASSLVGGPGEAFF

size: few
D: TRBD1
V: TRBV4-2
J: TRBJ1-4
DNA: TGTGCCAGCAGCCTGGACAGGGGGGTCAGAAAACTGTTTTTT
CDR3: CASSLDRGVRKLFF

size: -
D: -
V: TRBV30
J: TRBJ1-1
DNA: TGTGCCTGGAGTGACGGTAACACTGAAGCTTTCTTT
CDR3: CAWSDGNTEAFF

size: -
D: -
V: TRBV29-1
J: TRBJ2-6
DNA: TGCAGCGTTGTAGTCGCGGGGGCCAACGTCCTGACTTTC
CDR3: CSVVVAGANVLTF

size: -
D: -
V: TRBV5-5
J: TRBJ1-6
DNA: TGTGCCAGCAGCTTGAACCCCCCCGCCAATTCACCCCTCCACTTT
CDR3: CASSLNPPANSPLHF

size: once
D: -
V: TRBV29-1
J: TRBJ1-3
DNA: TGCAGCGCCCCCGTTGGGTCTGGAAACACCATATATTTT
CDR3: CSAPVGSGNTIYF

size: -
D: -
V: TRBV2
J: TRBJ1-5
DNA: TGTGCCAGCACCGGGCCTAGGCCAACTCAGCCCCAGCATTTT
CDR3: CASTGPRPTQPQHF

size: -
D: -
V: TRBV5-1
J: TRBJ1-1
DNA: TGCGCCAGCAGCTTGTCAGCGGGGCGGACTGAAGCTTTCTTT
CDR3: CASSLSAGRTEAFF

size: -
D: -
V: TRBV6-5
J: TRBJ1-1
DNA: TGTGCCAGCAGTTACTCGAGTGGGGTGGGCACTGAAGCTTTCTTT
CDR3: CASSYSSGVGTEAFF

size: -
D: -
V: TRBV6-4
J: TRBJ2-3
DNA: TGTGCCAGCGGGGCAGAATTCACAGATACGCAGTATTTT
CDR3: CASGAEFTDTQYF

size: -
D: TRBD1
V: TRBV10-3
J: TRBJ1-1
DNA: TGTGCCATCAGACCGGGACAGGGGTTTGAGGCTTTCTTT
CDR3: CAIRPGQGFEAFF

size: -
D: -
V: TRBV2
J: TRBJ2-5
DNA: TGTGCCAGCACTACTGAAGGCGGGGAGACCCAGTACTTC
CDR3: CASTTEGGETQYF

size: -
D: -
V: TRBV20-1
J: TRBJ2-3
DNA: TGCAGTGCTATCACAGATACGCAGTATTTT
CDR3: CSAITDTQYF

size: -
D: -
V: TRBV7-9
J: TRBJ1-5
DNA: TGTGCCCCTAGGGGGGGCAATCAGCCCCAGCATTTT
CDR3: CAPRGGNQPQHF

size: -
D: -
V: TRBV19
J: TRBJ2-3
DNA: TGTGCCAGTACAGGCGCGGCTGATTTAACAGATACGCAGTATTTT
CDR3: CASTGAADLTDTQYF

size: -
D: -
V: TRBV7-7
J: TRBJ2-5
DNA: TGTGCCAGCAGCTCCCCAAAAGGGGGGGGGCCTGAGACCCAGTACTTC
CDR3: CASSSPKGGGPETQYF

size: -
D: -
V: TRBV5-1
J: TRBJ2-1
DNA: TGCGCCAGCAGCTTGGCTCTTAACGAGCAGTTCTTC
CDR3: CASSLALNEQFF

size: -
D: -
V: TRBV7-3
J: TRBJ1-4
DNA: TGTGCCAGCAGCTCAACCGGGTCCCCGGGGGAAAAACTGTTTTTT
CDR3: CASSSTGSPGEKLFF

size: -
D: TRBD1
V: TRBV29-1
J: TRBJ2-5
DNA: TGCAGCGTCGAACAGGGGGCCCGAGAGACCCAGTACTTC
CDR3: CSVEQGARETQYF

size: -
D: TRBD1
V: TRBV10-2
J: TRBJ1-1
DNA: TGCGCCAGCGGGACAGACTTCAACACTGAAGCTTTCTTT
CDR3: CASGTDFNTEAFF

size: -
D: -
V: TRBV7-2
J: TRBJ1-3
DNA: TGTGCCAGCAGCCCCCGGGGAGGGACTGGAAACACCATATATTTT
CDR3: CASSPRGGTGNTIYF

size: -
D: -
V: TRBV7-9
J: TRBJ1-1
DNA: TGTGCCAGCAGCTTAGCCTCAGTTATCGACACTGAAGCTTTCTTT
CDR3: CASSLASVIDTEAFF

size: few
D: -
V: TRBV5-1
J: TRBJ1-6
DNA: TGCGCCAGCAGCCCAGACCCCTCCTATAATTCACCCCTCCACTTT
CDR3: CASSPDPSYNSPLHF

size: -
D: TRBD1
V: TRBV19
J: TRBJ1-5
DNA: TGTGCCAGTTCCTTACGGACAGGGTTCGATCAGCCCCAGCATTTT
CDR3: CASSLRTGFDQPQHF

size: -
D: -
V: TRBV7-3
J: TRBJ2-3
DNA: TGTGCCAGCAGCTTCGGCGGGACCGGTGCAGATACGCAGTATTTT
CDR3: CASSFGGTGADTQYF

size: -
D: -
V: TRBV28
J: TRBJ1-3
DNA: TGTGCCAGCACCCTAGTAGCTGGAAACACCATATATTTT
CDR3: CASTLVAGNTIYF

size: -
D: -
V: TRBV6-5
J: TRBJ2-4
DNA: TGTGCCAGCAGCGATGGGACTTCCTTCTACTTC
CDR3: CASSDGTSFYF

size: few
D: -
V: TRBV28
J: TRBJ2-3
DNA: TGTGCCAGCAGTTTGGGCGGGGTAAACACAGATACGCAGTATTTT
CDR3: CASSLGGVNTDTQYF

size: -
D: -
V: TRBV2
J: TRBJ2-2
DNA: TGTGCCAGCATGTGGCAGGGAGGTTCCGGGGAGCTGTTTTTT
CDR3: CASMWQGGSGELFF

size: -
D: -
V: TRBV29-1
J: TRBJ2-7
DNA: TGCAGCGTAGACGACGGAACCTACGAGCAGTACTTC
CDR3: CSVDDGTYEQYF

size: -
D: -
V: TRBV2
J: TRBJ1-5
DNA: TGTGCCAGCAGTGAAGTCCGGGGCAATCAGCCCCAGCATTTT
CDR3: CASSEVRGNQPQHF

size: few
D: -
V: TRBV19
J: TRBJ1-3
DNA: TGTGCCAGTAGTCCGAAAGGGACTTCCAGCTCTGGAAACACCATATATTTT
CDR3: CASSPKGTSSSGNTIYF

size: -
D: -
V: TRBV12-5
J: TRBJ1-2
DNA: TGTGCTAGTGGTTTGCTACAAGGCCCCGCTAGCTATGGCTACACCTTC
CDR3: CASGLLQGPASYGYTF

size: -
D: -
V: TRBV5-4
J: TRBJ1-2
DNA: TGTGCCAGCAGCTTGGAAGGGATTAATGGCTACACCTTC
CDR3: CASSLEGINGYTF

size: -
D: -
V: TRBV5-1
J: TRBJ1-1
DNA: TGCGCCAGCAGAGATGAGCTTCTCTACACTGAAGCTTTCTTT
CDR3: CASRDELLYTEAFF

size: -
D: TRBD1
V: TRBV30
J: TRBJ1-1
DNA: TGTGCCTGGAGTAGACAGGGCCTTGAAGCTTTCTTT
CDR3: CAWSRQGLEAFF

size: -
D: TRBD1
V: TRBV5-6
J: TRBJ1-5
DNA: TGTGCCAGCAGCTTGGCAGGGGGTGGCAATCAGCCCCAGCATTTT
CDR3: CASSLAGGGNQPQHF

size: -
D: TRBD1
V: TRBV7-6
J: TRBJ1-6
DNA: TGTGCCAGCAGCTTAGAACCGCCGGGACAGGGGAGGGTGGACAATTCACCCCTCCACTTT
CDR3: CASSLEPPGQGRVDNSPLHF

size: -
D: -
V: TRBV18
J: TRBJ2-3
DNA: TGTGCCAGCTCACCATTCGATCAGGGGTTGGGCAGCACAGATACGCAGTATTTT
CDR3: CASSPFDQGLGSTDTQYF

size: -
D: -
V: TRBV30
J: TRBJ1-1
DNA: TGTGCCTGGACACCGGGTCAGGGCACTGAAGCTTTCTTT
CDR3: CAWTPGQGTEAFF

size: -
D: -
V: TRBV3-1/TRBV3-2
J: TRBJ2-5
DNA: TGTGCCAGCAGCCAAGGATCCGGGACGGAAAAAGAGACCCAGTACTTC
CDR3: CASSQGSGTEKETQYF

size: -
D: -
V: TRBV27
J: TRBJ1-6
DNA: TGTGCCAGCAGTTTAATATGGGGGGGGAATTCACCCCTCCACTTT
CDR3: CASSLIWGGNSPLHF

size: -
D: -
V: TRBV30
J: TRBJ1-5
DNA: TGTGCCTGGAGTGTACCCGGAGGGGGGCTCCTCAATCAGCCCCAGCATTTT
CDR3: CAWSVPGGGLLNQPQHF

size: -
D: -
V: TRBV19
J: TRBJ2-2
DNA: TGTGCCAGTAAAGCGGCAGGTCGGGTCGGGGAGCTGTTTTTT
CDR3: CASKAAGRVGELFF

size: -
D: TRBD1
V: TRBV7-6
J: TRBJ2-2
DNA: TGTGCCAGCAGCAGACAGGGGGCTAACACCGGGGAGCTGTTTTTT
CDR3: CASSRQGANTGELFF

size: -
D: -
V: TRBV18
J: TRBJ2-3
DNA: TGTGCCAGCTCCGACAGGTCCCCCCCAGATACGCAGTATTTT
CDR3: CASSDRSPPDTQYF